The 15 T cell receptor beta chains below were found in one sample sequenced in a study of blood T cell repertoires in COVID-19. TCRdb's table, derived via immunoSEQ multiplex PCR, lists solely in-frame clones and lacks some. The sample contains approximately 350,000 clones, 85% to 90% of which appear only once. Sequencing used peripheral blood. These receptor sequences come from a woman aged 45-60 years with COVID-19, enrolled during active disease.

The chain employs TRBV9 and TRBJ2-7, with 10 bases matching TRBD2. Germline CDR1 reads SGDLS; CDR2 reads YYNGEE. The CDR3 extends over 15 amino acids. V gave up 0 bases and J gave up 5 bases; unmatched junction bases: 5. CDR3: CASSVESGRADEQYF. CDR3 bases: TGTGCCAGCAGCGTAGAGAGCGGGAGGGCCGACGAGCAGTACTTC.

V gene TRBV2 combines with J gene TRBJ1-4; 7 positions agree with TRBD1. CDR1 and CDR2 from the germline V gene are SNHLY and FYNNEI. Unmatched junction bases numbered 8, after V lost 6 bases and J lost 10 bases. The CDR3 runs 13 residues. Written as DNA, the CDR3 is TGTGCCAGCAGAAAGGGACAGCCAGGAAAACTGTTTTTT. It is translated as CASRKGQPGKLFF.

The rearrangement uses TRBV5-8 and TRBJ2-7; maybe TRBD1 (6 bases). Germline V gene data show CDR1 as SGHTS and CDR2 as YDEGEE. Trimming removed 3 bases from V and 2 bases from J, with 12 bases in between. The CDR3 is 14 amino acids. The CDR3 is CASSWGQGTYEQYF. The CDR3 DNA sequence: TGTGCCAGCAGCTGGGGGCAGGGAACCTACGAGCAGTACTTC.

J is TRBJ2-1 and V is TRBV5-4; 10 bases are a match to TRBD1. J was trimmed by 6 bases and V by 4 bases; bases with no gene match: 7. The CDR3 is 15 residues long. Germline CDR1 is SGHNT and CDR2 is YYREEE (reference sequence). The CDR3 is CASSPRTGGGNEQFF. CDR3 coding DNA: TGTGCCAGCAGCCCAAGGACAGGGGGAGGCAATGAGCAGTTCTTC.

This clone was seen a single time. The chain carries TRBV27 and TRBJ1-1; 9 bases align to TRBD1. With 7 bases clipped from V and 5 bases from J, the junction kept 8 bases outside the gene matches. Germline V gene sequence: CDR1 MNHEY, CDR2 SMNVEV (reference sequence). The length of the CDR3 is 14 residues. The CDR3 nucleotides are TGTGCCAGCACTCGGACAGGGGTTTATACTGAAGCTTTCTTT. It encodes CASTRTGVYTEAFF.

The chain combines TRBV30 with TRBJ2-7, with D possibly matching TRBD1 (6 bases). This CDR3 contains 11 residues. The germline V and J ends were trimmed by 7 bases and 9 bases, with 16 bases remaining between them. The germline V gene has CDR1 GTSNPN and CDR2 SVGIG (reference sequence). Here the CDR3 reads CAYRPYRVQYF. Written as DNA, the CDR3 is TGTGCCTACCGACCCTACAGGGTGCAGTACTTC.

The gene calls are TRBV24-1 and TRBJ1-5; 9 bases match TRBD1. This CDR3 is built from 15 residues. CDR1 is KGHDR and CDR2 is SFDVKD in the germline V gene. V gave up 9 bases and J gave up 6 bases; unmatched junction bases: 11. The CDR3 DNA follows: TGTGCCACCGGCCCCGGGACAGGGATGGGTCAGCCCCAGCATTTT. This sequence encodes CATGPGTGMGQPQHF.

This clone was observed a single time. The J gene is TRBJ1-2, the V gene TRBV5-1; maybe TRBD1 (6 bases). The germline V and J ends were trimmed by 4 bases and 1 base, with 8 bases remaining between them. The CDR3 consists of 13 residues. The germline V gene has CDR1 SGHRS and CDR2 YFSETQ. The CDR3 DNA is TGCGCCAGCAGCCCGGACAGTAACTATGGCTACACCTTC. It specifies CASSPDSNYGYTF.

The rearrangement links TRBV14 to TRBJ2-1; no clear D gene. This CDR3 has 16 amino acids. V was trimmed by 0 bases and J by 4 bases, leaving 13 bases between them. Germline lookup yields CDR1 SGHDN and CDR2 FVKESK. In DNA form, the CDR3 reads TGTGCCAGCAGCCAAGAGGTGACACTCCCGTACAATGAGCAGTTCTTC. Amino acids: CASSQEVTLPYNEQFF.

This clone was found a few times. The chain joins TRBV9 to TRBJ2-2; perhaps TRBD1 as D (5 bases). Per the germline V gene, CDR1 is SGDLS and CDR2 is YYNGEE. Trimming pared 3 bases from V and 5 bases from J, leaving 14 bases between. This CDR3 is 15 amino acids long. CDR3 in amino acids: CASSARGQGTGELFF. CDR3 nucleotides: TGTGCCAGCAGCGCACGTGGCCAGGGAACCGGGGAGCTGTTTTTT.

This clone appeared a few times. This rearrangement joins TRBV30 to TRBJ1-1; maybe TRBD1 (6 bases). CDR1 and CDR2 from the germline V gene are GTSNPN and SVGIG (reference sequence). The germline V and J ends were trimmed by 5 bases and 5 bases, with 12 bases remaining between them. This CDR3 region has 12 residues. The CDR3 protein is CAWEGQKTEAFF. Written as DNA, the CDR3 is TGTGCCTGGGAAGGACAGAAAACTGAAGCTTTCTTT.

CDR3 residues: CASSPWGGYTGELFF. Written as DNA, the CDR3 is TGTGCCAGCAGCCCCTGGGGGGGATACACCGGGGAGCTGTTTTTT. The V gene is TRBV7-6, the J gene TRBJ2-2, with 7 bases identical to TRBD2. This CDR3 is 15 amino acids long. The trim removed 5 bases at V and 3 bases at J, leaving 6 bases unmatched. Germline V lookup: CDR1 SGHVS, CDR2 FNYEAQ.

In its sample, this clone was seen a few times. The chain combines TRBV19 with TRBJ1-1; D ambiguous. The CDR3 extends over 10 amino acids. Germline CDR1 reads LNHDA; CDR2 reads SQIVND (reference sequence). The ends were cut back, 11 bases at V and 1 base at J, with 5 bases in the middle. CDR3 in DNA: TGTGCCTCCGGGAACACTGAAGCTTTCTTT. It specifies CASGNTEAFF.

The CDR3 DNA reads as TGTGCCAGCACCAGGGACAGAAACACCGGGGAGCTGTTTTTT. It codes for CASTRDRNTGELFF. The chain recombines TRBV2 with TRBJ2-2, with 7 nucleotides matching TRBD1. Germline V gives CDR1 SNHLY, CDR2 FYNNEI. CDR3 length: 14 residues. Trimming cost V 7 bases and J 2 bases; bases outside gene matches: 4.

This chain joins TRBV21-1 and TRBJ2-7; the table gives TRBD1 as D, unverified against the DNA. TRBV21-1 is annotated as a pseudogene. The CDR3 totals 16 residues. CDR3 amino acids: CASSKYRQITPYEQYF. The CDR3 bases are TGTGCCAGCAGCAAATACAGACAGATTACCCCTTACGAGCAGTACTTC.